The rows below give T cell receptor beta chains drawn from one sample of a study of blood T cell repertoires in COVID-19. The assay was immunoSEQ multiplex PCR, and TCRdb's table has in-frame clones only and misses some. This table holds about 160,000 clones, about 85% found once. Specimen: PBMCs or T cells enriched from blood (not recorded which). These receptors were collected from a woman aged 45-59 years who had recovered from COVID-19. The CDR3 runs from the conserved cysteine through the conserved F or W. Fields, in order: J gene, V gene, D gene, clone size, CDR3 protein, CDR3 DNA. The D gene is left open where the match is weak. Clone size is not always given. Where it is, it says once, few, many or a class for expanded clones.

>TRBJ1-1|TRBV19|TRBD1|once
CASSIVGTAENTEAFF
TGTGCCAGTAGTATAGTTGGGACAGCCGAGAACACTGAAGCTTTCTTT
>TRBJ2-2|TRBV6-5|-|-
CASSILGGLRGELFF
TGTGCCAGCAGTATTCTAGGAGGACTCAGGGGGGAGCTGTTTTTT
>TRBJ2-7|TRBV9|TRBD1|-
CASSVGQGWTGEGEQYF
TGTGCCAGCAGCGTAGGGCAGGGCTGGACAGGGGAGGGCGAGCAGTACTTC
>TRBJ2-2|TRBV4-3|-|-
CASSQDAFTGELFF
TGCGCCAGCAGCCAAGATGCGTTCACCGGGGAGCTGTTTTTT
>TRBJ2-7|TRBV7-9|TRBD1|-
CASSSGQGAYEQYF
TGTGCCAGCAGCTCGGGACAGGGGGCGTACGAGCAGTACTTC
>TRBJ2-1|TRBV6-4|-|-
CASSPLGGGIRQFF
TGTGCCAGCAGTCCACTAGGGGGGGGCATCCGGCAGTTCTTC
>TRBJ2-1|TRBV24-1|-|-
CATSTHESRNEQFF
TGTGCCACCAGTACCCACGAGTCTAGGAATGAGCAGTTCTTC
>TRBJ2-2|TRBV4-3|-|once
CASSQAGARGELFF
TGCGCCAGCAGCCAAGCTGGGGCGAGGGGGGAGCTGTTTTTT
>TRBJ1-5|TRBV6-2/TRBV6-3|-|once
CASSYSGGSNQPQHF
TGTGCCAGCAGTTATTCCGGGGGGAGTAATCAGCCCCAGCATTTT
>TRBJ1-2|TRBV2|TRBD1|-
CASSVDRGEDYGYTF
TGTGCCAGCAGTGTGGACAGGGGTGAGGACTATGGCTACACCTTC
>TRBJ2-7|TRBV5-1|-|once
CASSDPGRYEQYF
TGCGCCAGCTCCGACCCGGGTCGCTACGAGCAGTACTTC
>TRBJ2-1|TRBV7-3|-|-
CASSLGGRDYSQNEQFF
TGTGCCAGCAGCTTAGGCGGTCGAGACTACTCCCAAAATGAGCAGTTCTTC
>TRBJ1-1|TRBV10-3|-|-
CAIRDPAGVKQNPNTEAFF
TGTGCCATCCGAGACCCGGCAGGGGTCAAACAAAACCCGAACACTGAAGCTTTCTTT
>TRBJ2-1|TRBV3-1/TRBV3-2|TRBD1|-
CASSQGDRVVNEQFF
TGTGCCAGCAGCCAAGGGGACAGGGTAGTCAATGAGCAGTTCTTC
>TRBJ1-5|TRBV28|-|-
CATQGSDQPQHF
TGTGCCACCCAGGGGTCGGATCAGCCCCAGCATTTT
>TRBJ1-2|TRBV11-3|TRBD1|-
CASSLDSTGVNGYTF
TGTGCCAGCAGCTTAGATTCCACAGGGGTGAATGGCTACACCTTC
>TRBJ2-4|TRBV6-5|TRBD2|-
CASSRSGGNIQYF
TGTGCCAGCAGTCGTAGCGGGGGAAACATTCAGTACTTC
>TRBJ2-7|TRBV14|TRBD1|-
CASRRTGVHEQYF
TGTGCCAGCAGACGGACAGGGGTCCACGAGCAGTACTTC
>TRBJ1-3|TRBV11-2|TRBD1|-
CASSSTRDSNTIYF
TGTGCCAGCAGCTCGACCCGGGACAGTAACACCATATATTTT
>TRBJ2-4|TRBV7-9|-|few
CASSFHGDSIQYF
TGTGCCAGCAGCTTCCACGGGGATAGCATTCAGTACTTC
>TRBJ1-6|TRBV7-9|TRBD1|-
CASSGGTGRNSPLHF
TGTGCCAGCAGCGGAGGGACAGGGCGAAATTCACCCCTCCACTTT